Here is one T cell receptor beta chain with its context. The antigen remains undetermined. These data come from a study of radiotherapy plus CTLA-4 blockade in lung cancer. About the study: Objective responses were seen in 15% to 20% of patients, disease control in about 30%.

It was focal radiation plus CTLA-4 blockade with ipilimumab that patients with chemo-refractory metastatic non-small-cell lung cancer received. Trimming took 5 bases from V and 4 from J; bases not matched to a gene: 8. The germline V gene has CDR1 SGHTA and CDR2 FQGNSA. The CDR3 runs 16 residues. General study results and limits: Among blood TCR repertoires after radiotherapy plus ipilimumab, tumor-derived clones expanded. Best predicting response, reportedly, were early blood T cell clone dynamics, with interferon-beta.

Only in-frame clones appear in the TCRdb table, and some are missing; sequencing was by immunoSEQ multiplex PCR. The table includes roughly 15,000 clones, roughly two thirds detected once. The TCR comes from a human donor with non-small cell lung cancer whose response to radiotherapy plus ipilimumab could not be evaluated. The sample consisted of peripheral blood, taken from a patient treated with radiotherapy plus ipilimumab. This sequence joins TRBV7-2 and TRBJ2-5, with TRBD2 matching 12 bases. CDR3 nucleotides: TGTGCCAGCAGCCAACGACTAGCGGGGGTAGGAGAGACCCAGTACTTC. Protein: CASSQRLAGVGETQYF.